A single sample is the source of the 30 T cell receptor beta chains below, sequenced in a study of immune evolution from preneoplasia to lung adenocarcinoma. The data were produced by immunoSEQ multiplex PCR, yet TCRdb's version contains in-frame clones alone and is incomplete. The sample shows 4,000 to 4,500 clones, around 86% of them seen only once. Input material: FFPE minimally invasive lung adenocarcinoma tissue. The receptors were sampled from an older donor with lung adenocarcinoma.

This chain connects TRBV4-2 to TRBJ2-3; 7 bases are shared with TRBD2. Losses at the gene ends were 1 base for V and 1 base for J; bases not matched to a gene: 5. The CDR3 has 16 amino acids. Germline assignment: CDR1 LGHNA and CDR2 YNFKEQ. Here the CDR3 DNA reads TGTGCCAGCAGCCAAGGAAGCGGGATTCGCACAGATACGCAGTATTTT. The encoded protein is CASSQGSGIRTDTQYF.

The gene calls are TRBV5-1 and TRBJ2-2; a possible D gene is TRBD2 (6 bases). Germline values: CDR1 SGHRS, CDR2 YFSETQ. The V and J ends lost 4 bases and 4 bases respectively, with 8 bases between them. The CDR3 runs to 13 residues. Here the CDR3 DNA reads TGCGCCAGCAGCCGGGGGTCCACCGGGGAGCTGTTTTTT. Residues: CASSRGSTGELFF. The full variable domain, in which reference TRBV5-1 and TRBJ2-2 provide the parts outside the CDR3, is KAGVTQTPRYLIKTRGQQVTLSCSPISGHRSVSWYQQTPGQGLQFLFEYFSETQRNKGNFPGRFSGRQFSNSRSEMNVSTLELGDSALYLCASSRGSTGELFFGEGSRLTVL.

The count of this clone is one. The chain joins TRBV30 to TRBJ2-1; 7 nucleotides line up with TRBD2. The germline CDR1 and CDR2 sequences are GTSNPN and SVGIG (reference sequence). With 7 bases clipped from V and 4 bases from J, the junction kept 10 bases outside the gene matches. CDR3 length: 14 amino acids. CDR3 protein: CASLSSGQYNEQFF. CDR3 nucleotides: TGTGCCTCTTTGAGTAGCGGGCAGTACAATGAGCAGTTCTTC.

The CDR3 DNA reads TGCGCCAGCAGGCCGGGACAGGGATCCTACGAGCAGTACTTC. Its translation is CASRPGQGSYEQYF. The genes are TRBV23-1 and TRBJ2-7; 9 bases are shared with TRBD1. TRBV23-1 is an ORF, and what it does is uncertain. The CDR3 consists of 14 residues. V shed 6 bases, J shed 1 base, and the junction held 4 bases outside the gene matches.

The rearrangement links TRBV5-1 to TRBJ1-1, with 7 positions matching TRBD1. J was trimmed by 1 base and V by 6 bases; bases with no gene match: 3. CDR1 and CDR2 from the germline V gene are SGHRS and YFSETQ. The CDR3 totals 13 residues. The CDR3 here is CASKEGANTEAFF. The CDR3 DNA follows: TGCGCCAGCAAGGAGGGGGCGAACACTGAAGCTTTCTTT.

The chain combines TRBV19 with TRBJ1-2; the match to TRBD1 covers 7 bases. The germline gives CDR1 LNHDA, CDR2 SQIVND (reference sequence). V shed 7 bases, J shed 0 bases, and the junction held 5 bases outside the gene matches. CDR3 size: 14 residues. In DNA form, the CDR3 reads TGTGCCAGTACTCAGGGACAGACTAACTATGGCTACACCTTC. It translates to CASTQGQTNYGYTF. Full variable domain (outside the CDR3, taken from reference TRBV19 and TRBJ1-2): DGGITQSPKYLFRKEGQNVTLSCEQNLNHDAMYWYRQDPGQGLRLIYYSQIVNDFQKGDIAEGYSVSREKKESFPLTVTSAQKNPTAFYLCASTQGQTNYGYTFGSGTRLTVV.

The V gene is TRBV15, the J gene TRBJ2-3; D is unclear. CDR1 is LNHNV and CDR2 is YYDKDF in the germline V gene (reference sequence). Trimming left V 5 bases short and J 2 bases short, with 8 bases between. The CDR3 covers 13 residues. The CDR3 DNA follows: TGTGCCACCAGCTGGACCCTCACAGATACGCAGTATTTT. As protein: CATSWTLTDTQYF.

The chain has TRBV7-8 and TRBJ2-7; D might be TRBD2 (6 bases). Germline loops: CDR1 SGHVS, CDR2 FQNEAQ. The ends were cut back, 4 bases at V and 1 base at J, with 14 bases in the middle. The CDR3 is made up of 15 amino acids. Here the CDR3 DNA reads TGTGCCAGCAGCTACGCGGGGTTGGGGTCCTACGAGCAGTACTTC. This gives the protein CASSYAGLGSYEQYF.

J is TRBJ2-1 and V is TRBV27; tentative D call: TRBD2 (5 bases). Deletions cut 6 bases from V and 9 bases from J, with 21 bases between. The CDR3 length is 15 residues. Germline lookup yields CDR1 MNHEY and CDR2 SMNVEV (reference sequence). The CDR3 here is CASRRGANNEREQFF. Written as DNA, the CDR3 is TGTGCCAGCAGACGGGGTGCTAACAATGAGCGTGAGCAGTTCTTC.

CDR3 DNA sequence: TGCGCCAGCAGCCAAGTACAGGGAGATCAGCCCCAGCATTTT. Translated, it gives CASSQVQGDQPQHF. This rearrangement joins TRBV4-3 to TRBJ1-5; D possibly corresponds to TRBD1 (6 bases). Germline assignment: CDR1 LGHNA and CDR2 YSLEER. The CDR3 is 14 residues long. The V gene lost 1 base and the J gene lost 5 bases, with 9 bases spanning the gap.

The CDR3: CASSDRVGTEAFF. Here the CDR3 DNA reads TGTGCCAGTAGTGACAGGGTAGGAACTGAAGCTTTCTTT. The rearrangement uses TRBV19 and TRBJ1-1; 7 bases match TRBD1. V lost 5 bases, J lost 5 bases, and 5 bases stayed unmatched. This CDR3 comprises 13 residues. The germline V gene encodes CDR1 LNHDA and CDR2 SQIVND (reference sequence).

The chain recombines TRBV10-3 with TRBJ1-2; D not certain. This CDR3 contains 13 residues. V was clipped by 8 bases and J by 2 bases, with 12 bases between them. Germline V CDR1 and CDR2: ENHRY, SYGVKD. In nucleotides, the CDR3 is TGTGCCATCTCTCCTGGGCCAAACTATGGCTACACCTTC. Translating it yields CAISPGPNYGYTF.

CDR3: CSVRGRAKDTQYF. For the CDR3, the DNA is TGCAGCGTCCGCGGGAGGGCCAAGGATACGCAGTATTTT. The V and J genes are TRBV29-1 and TRBJ2-3, with 9 nucleotides matching TRBD2. The germline CDR1 and CDR2 sequences are SQVTM and ANQGSEA. With 6 bases clipped from V and 6 bases from J, the junction kept 7 bases outside the gene matches. The CDR3 has 13 residues.

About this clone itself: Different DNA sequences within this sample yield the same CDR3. CDR3 region: CASSYSRGGDQPQHF. As DNA, the CDR3 is TGTGCCAGCAGTTACTCCAGAGGAGGCGATCAGCCCCAGCATTTT. The chain is built from TRBV6-5 and TRBJ1-5, with D uncertain. Between the trimmed V and J ends, which lost 0 bases and 5 bases, there was a span of 11 bases. The CDR3 is 15 residues long. Germline CDR1 MNHEY, CDR2 SVGAGI.

The CDR3 here is CASKDGSGTEAFF. The DNA of the CDR3 is TGTGCCAGCAAGGACGGTTCGGGCACTGAAGCTTTCTTT. This chain connects TRBV2 to TRBJ1-1; D gene ambiguous. Looked up from germline, CDR1 is SNHLY and CDR2 is FYNNEI. V shed 7 bases and J shed 4 bases, with 13 bases lying between them. CDR3 length equals 13 residues.

The CDR3: CASSLQQGAREQYF. In DNA form, the CDR3 reads TGTGCCAGCAGTTTACAACAGGGGGCGCGGGAGCAGTACTTC. The gene calls are TRBV28 and TRBJ2-7; the match to TRBD1 covers 9 bases. Losses at the gene ends were 2 bases for V and 7 bases for J; bases not matched to a gene: 6. CDR1 and CDR2 (germline): MDHEN, SYDVKM. The CDR3 covers 14 residues.

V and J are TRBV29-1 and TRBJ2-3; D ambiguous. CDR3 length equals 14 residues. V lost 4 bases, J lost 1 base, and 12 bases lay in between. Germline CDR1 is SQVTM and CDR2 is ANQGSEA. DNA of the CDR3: TGCAGCGTTGTGGTATCTATCGGCACAGATACGCAGTATTTT. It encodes CSVVVSIGTDTQYF.

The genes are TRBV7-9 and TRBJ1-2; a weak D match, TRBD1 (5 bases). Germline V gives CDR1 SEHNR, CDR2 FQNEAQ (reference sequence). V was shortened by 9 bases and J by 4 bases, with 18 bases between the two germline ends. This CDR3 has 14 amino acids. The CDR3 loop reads CASRPDPTGYGYTF. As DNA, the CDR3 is TGTGCCAGTCGACCAGACCCCACAGGCTATGGCTACACCTTC.

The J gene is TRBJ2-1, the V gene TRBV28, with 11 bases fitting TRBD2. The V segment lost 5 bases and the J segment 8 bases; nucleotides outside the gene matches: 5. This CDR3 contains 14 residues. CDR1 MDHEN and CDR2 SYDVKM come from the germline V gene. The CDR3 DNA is TGTGCCAGCAGTGTGGGACTAGCGGTTTATGAGCAGTTCTTC. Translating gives CASSVGLAVYEQFF.

CDR3 DNA: TGCGCCAGCAGCCAAGTGACCGGGTCAATAGATACGCAGTATTTT. This encodes CASSQVTGSIDTQYF. This chain connects TRBV4-3 to TRBJ2-3; no reliable D call. There are 15 residues in the CDR3. From germline, CDR1 is LGHNA and CDR2 YSLEER. The V and J ends lost 1 base and 5 bases respectively, with 13 bases between them.

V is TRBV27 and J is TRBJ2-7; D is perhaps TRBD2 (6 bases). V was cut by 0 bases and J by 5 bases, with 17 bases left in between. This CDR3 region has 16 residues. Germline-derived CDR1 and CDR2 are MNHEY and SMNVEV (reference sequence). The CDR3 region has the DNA TGTGCCAGCAGTTTATCGTGGACGGGGGAGGCCGACGAGCAGTACTTC. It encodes CASSLSWTGEADEQYF.

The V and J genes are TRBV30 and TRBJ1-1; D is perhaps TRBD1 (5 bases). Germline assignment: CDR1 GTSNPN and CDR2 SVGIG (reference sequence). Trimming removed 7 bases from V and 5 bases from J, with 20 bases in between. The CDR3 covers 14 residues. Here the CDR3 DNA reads TGTGCCTCCCCCTCCGGGATGACAGCTACTGAAGCTTTCTTT. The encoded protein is CASPSGMTATEAFF. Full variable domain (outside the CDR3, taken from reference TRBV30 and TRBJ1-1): SQTIHQWPATLVQPVGSPLSLECTVEGTSNPNLYWYRQAAGRGLQLLFYSVGIGQISSEVPQNLSASRPQDRQFILSSKKLLLSDSGFYLCASPSGMTATEAFFGQGTRLTVV.

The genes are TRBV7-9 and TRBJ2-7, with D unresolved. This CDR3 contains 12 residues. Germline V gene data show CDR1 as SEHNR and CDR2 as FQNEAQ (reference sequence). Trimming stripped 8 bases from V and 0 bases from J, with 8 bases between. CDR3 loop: CASQHGSYEQYF. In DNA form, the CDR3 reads TGTGCCAGCCAACACGGCTCCTACGAGCAGTACTTC.

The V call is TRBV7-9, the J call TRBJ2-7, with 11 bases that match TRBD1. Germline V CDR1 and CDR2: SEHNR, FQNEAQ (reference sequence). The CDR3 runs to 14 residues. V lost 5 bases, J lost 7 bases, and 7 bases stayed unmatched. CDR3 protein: CASSLGQGAGEQYF. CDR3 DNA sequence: TGTGCCAGCAGCCTCGGACAGGGGGCGGGTGAGCAGTACTTC.

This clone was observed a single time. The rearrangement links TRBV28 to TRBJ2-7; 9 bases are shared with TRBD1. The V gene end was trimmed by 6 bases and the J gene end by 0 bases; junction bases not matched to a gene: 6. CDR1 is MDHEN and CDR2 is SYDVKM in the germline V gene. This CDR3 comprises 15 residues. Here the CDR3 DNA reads TGTGCCAGCAGCGTAGGACAGGGGCTCTCCTACGAGCAGTACTTC. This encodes CASSVGQGLSYEQYF.

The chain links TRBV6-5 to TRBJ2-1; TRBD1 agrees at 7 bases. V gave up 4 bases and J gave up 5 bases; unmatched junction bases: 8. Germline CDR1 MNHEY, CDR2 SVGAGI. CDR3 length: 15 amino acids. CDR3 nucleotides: TGTGCCAGCAGTTTTACCACCGGGACAGACAATGAGCAGTTCTTC. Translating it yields CASSFTTGTDNEQFF.

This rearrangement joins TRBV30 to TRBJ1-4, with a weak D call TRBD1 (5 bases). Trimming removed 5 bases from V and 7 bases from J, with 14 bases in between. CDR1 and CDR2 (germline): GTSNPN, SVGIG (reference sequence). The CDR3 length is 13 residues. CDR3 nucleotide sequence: TGTGCCTGGTCTCAGGGCTCCGGTGAAAAACTGTTTTTT. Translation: CAWSQGSGEKLFF.

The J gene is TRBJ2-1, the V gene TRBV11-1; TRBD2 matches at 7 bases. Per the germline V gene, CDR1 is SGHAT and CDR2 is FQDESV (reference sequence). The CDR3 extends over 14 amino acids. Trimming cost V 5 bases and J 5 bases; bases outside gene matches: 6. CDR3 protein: CASSRTSENNEQFF. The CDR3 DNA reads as TGTGCCAGCAGCCGTACTAGCGAAAACAATGAGCAGTTCTTC.

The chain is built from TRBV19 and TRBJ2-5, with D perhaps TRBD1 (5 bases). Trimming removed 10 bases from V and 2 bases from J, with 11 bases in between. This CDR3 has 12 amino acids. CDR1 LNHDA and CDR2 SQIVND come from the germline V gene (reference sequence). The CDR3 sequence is CATREGQETQYF. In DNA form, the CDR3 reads TGTGCCACCAGGGAAGGACAAGAGACCCAGTACTTC.

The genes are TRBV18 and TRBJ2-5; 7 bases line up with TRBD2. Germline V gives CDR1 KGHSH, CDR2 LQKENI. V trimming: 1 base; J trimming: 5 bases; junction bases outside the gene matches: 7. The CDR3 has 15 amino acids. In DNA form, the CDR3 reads TGTGCCAGCTCACCACGGGAGGGTATCGGCGAGACCCAGTACTTC. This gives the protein CASSPREGIGETQYF.